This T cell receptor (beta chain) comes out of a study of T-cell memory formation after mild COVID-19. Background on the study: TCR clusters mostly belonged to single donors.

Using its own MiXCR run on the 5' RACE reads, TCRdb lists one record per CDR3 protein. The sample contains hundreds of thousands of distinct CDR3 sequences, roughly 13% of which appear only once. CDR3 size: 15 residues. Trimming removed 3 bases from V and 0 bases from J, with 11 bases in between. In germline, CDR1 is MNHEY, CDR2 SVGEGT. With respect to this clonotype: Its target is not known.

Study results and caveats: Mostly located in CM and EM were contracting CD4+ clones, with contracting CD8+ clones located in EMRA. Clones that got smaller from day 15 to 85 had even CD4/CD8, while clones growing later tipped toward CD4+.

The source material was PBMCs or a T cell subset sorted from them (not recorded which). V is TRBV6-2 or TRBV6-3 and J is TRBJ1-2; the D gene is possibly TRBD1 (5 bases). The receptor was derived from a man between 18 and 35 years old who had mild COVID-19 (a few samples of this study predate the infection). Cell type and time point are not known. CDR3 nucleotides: TGTGCCAGCAGTTATGACGACAGATCTAACTATGGCTACACCTTC. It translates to CASSYDDRSNYGYTF.